The present T cell receptor beta chain was sequenced within a study of cytomegalovirus exposure and HLA in healthy donors. In regard to this clone: Its antigen is still unknown.

The trim removed 2 bases at V and 7 bases at J, leaving 26 bases unmatched. This CDR3 has 20 residues. Germline CDR1 reads SGDLS; CDR2 reads YYNGEE. Regarding the study as a whole: It was approximately 150 TCR beta chains that were listed as cytomegalovirus-associated. Later, an analysis found that TCR clusters from the first cohort tended to co-occur in the 90 to 150 validation repertoires.

TCRdb's table, derived via immunoSEQ multiplex PCR, lists solely in-frame clones and lacks some. This sample has fewer than 150,000 clones, with about 86% found just once. The TCR comes from a woman aged 18-30 years in good health and CMV-seropositive. The sequenced material came from PBMCs. The chain has TRBV9 and TRBJ1-2; 7 bases match TRBD1. Written as DNA, the CDR3 is TGTGCCAGCAGCGTGGCCTCGAACATCAGAACCGACAGGGAGAGGAGTGGCTACACCTTC. Translating gives CASSVASNIRTDRERSGYTF.